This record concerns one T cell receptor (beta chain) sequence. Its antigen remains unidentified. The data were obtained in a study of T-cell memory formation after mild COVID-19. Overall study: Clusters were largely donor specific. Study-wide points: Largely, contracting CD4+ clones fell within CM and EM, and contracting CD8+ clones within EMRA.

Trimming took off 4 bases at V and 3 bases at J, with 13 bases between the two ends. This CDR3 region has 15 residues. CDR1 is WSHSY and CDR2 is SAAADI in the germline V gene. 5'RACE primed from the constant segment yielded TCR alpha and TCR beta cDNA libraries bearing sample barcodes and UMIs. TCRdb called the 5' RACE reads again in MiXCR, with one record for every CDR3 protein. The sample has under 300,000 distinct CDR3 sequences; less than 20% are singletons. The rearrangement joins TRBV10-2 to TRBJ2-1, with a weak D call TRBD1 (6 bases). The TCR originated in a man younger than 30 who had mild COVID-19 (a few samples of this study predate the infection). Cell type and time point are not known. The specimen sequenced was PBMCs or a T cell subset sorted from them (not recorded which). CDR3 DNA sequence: TGCGCCAGCAGTGCGTGGACAGAGATCTACAATGAGCAGTTCTTC. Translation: CASSAWTEIYNEQFF.